Listed below are T cell receptor beta chains from one sample, sequenced in a study of OX40 agonist ivuxolimab in advanced cancers. Using immunoSEQ multiplex PCR, the repertoire was profiled, and TCRdb retains in-frame clones only, with some absent. The table has roughly 70,000 clones, approximately 85% seen once. The sequencing used CD4+ or CD8+ T cells sorted from blood, collected in a trial of the OX40 agonist ivuxolimab. The receptors come from an adult with an advanced solid tumor such as melanoma, head and neck, liver or kidney cancer. Both conserved end residues are part of each CDR3. Fields, in order: CDR3 length, J gene, V gene, clone size, D gene, CDR3 DNA, CDR3 protein. A D gene is named only where the DNA matches it firmly. Clone sizes are given selectively: once, few, many, or a class where the clone is expanded.

>15|TRBJ1-1|TRBV7-9|.|.
TGTGCCAGCAGCTTCTCAGGACAGCCGAACACTGAAGCTTTCTTT
CASSFSGQPNTEAFF
>14|TRBJ2-2|TRBV5-1|.|.
TGCGCCAGCAGCTTGACAGGGAACGTTTGGGAGCTGTTTTTT
CASSLTGNVWELFF
>13|TRBJ1-6|TRBV7-9|.|TRBD1
TGTGCCAGCAGTACAGGGGAGGCTTCACCCCTCCACTTT
CASSTGEASPLHF
>16|TRBJ2-3|TRBV28|.|TRBD1
TGTGCCAGCAGTTTAATCGGACAGGGGAGCACAGATACGCAGTATTTT
CASSLIGQGSTDTQYF
>16|TRBJ1-5|TRBV5-5|.|TRBD1
TGTGCCAGCAGCTGGGGGACAGGGGGGCAAAATCAGCCCCAGCATTTT
CASSWGTGGQNQPQHF
>14|TRBJ1-3|TRBV5-1|.|TRBD1
TGCGCCAGCAGCCCCGGACAGGGCCTCTACACCATATATTTT
CASSPGQGLYTIYF
>13|TRBJ2-2|TRBV30|.|.
TGTGCCTGGACAGGGGCCGCGACCGGGGAGCTGTTTTTT
CAWTGAATGELFF
>14|TRBJ1-2|TRBV5-5|.|TRBD1
TGTGCCAGCAGCCCTGGGACAGCAACCTATGGCTACACCTTC
CASSPGTATYGYTF
>13|TRBJ1-1|TRBV7-3|.|.
TGTGCCAGCAGCTTATCAGCGAACACTGAAGCTTTCTTT
CASSLSANTEAFF
>20|TRBJ2-1|TRBV29-1|.|TRBD2
TGCAGCGTTGAAGGACTAGCGGGAGGCCAATTTACATGGTCCTACAATGAGCAGTTCTTC
CSVEGLAGGQFTWSYNEQFF
>16|TRBJ2-1|TRBV7-8|.|.
TGTGCCAGCAGCTTTACCCGGACAAGCTCCTACAATGAGCAGTTCTTC
CASSFTRTSSYNEQFF
>13|TRBJ1-1|TRBV18|.|TRBD1
TGTGCCACCCAGGGACAGGCGAACACTGAAGCTTTCTTT
CATQGQANTEAFF
>14|TRBJ1-4|TRBV11-2|.|TRBD1
TGTGCCAGCACCCTCTCCGGGACAGGAGGGAAACTGTTTTTT
CASTLSGTGGKLFF
>14|TRBJ1-6|TRBV7-7|.|.
TGTGCCAGCAGCTTAGGTCGGAATAATTCACCCCTCCACTTT
CASSLGRNNSPLHF
>20|TRBJ2-7|TRBV18|.|TRBD2
TGTGCCAGCTCACCCCAAGGGGGACTAGCGGGAGCAGGAAACCTCTACGAGCAGTACTTC
CASSPQGGLAGAGNLYEQYF
>15|TRBJ2-5|TRBV5-4|.|TRBD2
TGTGCCAGCAGCCCCCGACTCGGGGGGGGAGAGACCCAGTACTTC
CASSPRLGGGETQYF
>13|TRBJ2-3|TRBV5-4|.|.
TGTGCCAGCAGGTTGGATCGGACAGATACGCAGTATTTT
CASRLDRTDTQYF
>15|TRBJ1-2|TRBV7-2|.|.
TGTGCCAGCAGCTTAAAACAGGGACCTAACTATGGCTACACCTTC
CASSLKQGPNYGYTF
>12|TRBJ1-5|TRBV19|few|TRBD1
TGTGCCAGCACAGGGGGATATCAGCCCCAGCATTTT
CASTGGYQPQHF
>14|TRBJ1-2|TRBV29-1|few|TRBD1
TGCAGCTCCTCGGGCTTGGGACAGGGACGAGGCTACACCTTC
CSSSGLGQGRGYTF
>14|TRBJ2-2|TRBV5-1|.|TRBD1
TGCGCCACAGTCCCGGGACAGGTCCCCGGGGAGCTGTTTTTT
CATVPGQVPGELFF
>17|TRBJ2-3|TRBV4-3|.|TRBD2
TGCGCCAGCAGCCAAGATCTAGCGGGGCCTGTCACAGATACGCAGTATTTT
CASSQDLAGPVTDTQYF
>15|TRBJ1-2|TRBV2|once|.
TGTGCCAGCAGTGAAGACCGGCCCCCGGTCGGGGGCTACACCTTC
CASSEDRPPVGGYTF
>14|TRBJ2-1|TRBV5-5|few|.
TGTGCCAGCAGCTTACGCCCGGTCGGCAATGAGCAGTTCTTC
CASSLRPVGNEQFF
>16|TRBJ1-2|TRBV5-1|.|TRBD1
TGCGCCAGCAGCGCGGGACAGGGTCCCATCTTGGGGGGCTACACCTTC
CASSAGQGPILGGYTF
>14|TRBJ1-2|TRBV18|.|.
TGTGCCAGCTCACTACAGGATTTGCCCTCAGGCTACACCTTC
CASSLQDLPSGYTF
>18|TRBJ2-7|TRBV28|.|TRBD2
TGTGCCAGCAGTCCCCCCCCAGGGGGGACTAGCGGGGGCCACGAGCAGTACTTC
CASSPPPGGTSGGHEQYF
>14|TRBJ1-1|TRBV30|.|TRBD1
TGTGCCTGGAGTGTACAGGGGAAAGGGACTGAAGCTTTCTTT
CAWSVQGKGTEAFF
>14|TRBJ2-5|TRBV7-2|.|.
TGTGCCAGCAGCTTAGGAGGAGCCCAAGAGACCCAGTACTTC
CASSLGGAQETQYF
>14|TRBJ2-6|TRBV7-9|.|.
TGTGCCAGTTTTGGGGACTCTGGGGCCAACGTCCTGACTTTC
CASFGDSGANVLTF
>18|TRBJ2-6|TRBV28|.|.
TGTGCCAGCAGTTTAAGGGCAGGCCTCTTAACTGGGGCCAACGTCCTGACTTTC
CASSLRAGLLTGANVLTF
>12|TRBJ1-4|TRBV28|.|.
TGTGCCAGCAGTTTAAAAGGGGAAAAACTGTTTTTT
CASSLKGEKLFF
>13|TRBJ1-1|TRBV28|.|TRBD1
TGTGCCAGCAGTACAGGGGGAAGCACTGAAGCTTTCTTT
CASSTGGSTEAFF
>11|TRBJ2-5|TRBV20-1|.|.
TGCAGTGCTAGAGGGGGGGAGACCCAGTACTTC
CSARGGETQYF
>14|TRBJ1-2|TRBV28|.|.
TGTGCCAGCAGTTTACCGGCGGACCTTCGTGGCTACACCTTC
CASSLPADLRGYTF
>14|TRBJ2-1|TRBV2|.|.
TGTGCCAGCAGTGAAAGGGTACCTCACAATGAGCAGTTCTTC
CASSERVPHNEQFF
>16|TRBJ2-1|TRBV5-1|.|TRBD2
TGCGCCAGCAGCCCTCGACTAGCGGGAGCCTACAATGAGCAGTTCTTC
CASSPRLAGAYNEQFF
>14|TRBJ1-2|TRBV6-5|.|.
TGTGCCAGCAGTTACTCTACAGGGTCGAGAGGCTACACCTTC
CASSYSTGSRGYTF
>14|TRBJ1-1|TRBV2|.|.
TGTGCCAGCAGTGTGTCACTAAGGAACACTGAAGCTTTCTTT
CASSVSLRNTEAFF
>16|TRBJ2-2|TRBV28|few|TRBD2
TGTGCCAGCAGGGTTAGCGGGGGAAAGAACACCGGGGAGCTGTTTTTT
CASRVSGGKNTGELFF
>15|TRBJ2-2|TRBV29-1|.|.
TGCAGCGTTGTCGGGCCGAAATCGAACACCGGGGAGCTGTTTTTT
CSVVGPKSNTGELFF